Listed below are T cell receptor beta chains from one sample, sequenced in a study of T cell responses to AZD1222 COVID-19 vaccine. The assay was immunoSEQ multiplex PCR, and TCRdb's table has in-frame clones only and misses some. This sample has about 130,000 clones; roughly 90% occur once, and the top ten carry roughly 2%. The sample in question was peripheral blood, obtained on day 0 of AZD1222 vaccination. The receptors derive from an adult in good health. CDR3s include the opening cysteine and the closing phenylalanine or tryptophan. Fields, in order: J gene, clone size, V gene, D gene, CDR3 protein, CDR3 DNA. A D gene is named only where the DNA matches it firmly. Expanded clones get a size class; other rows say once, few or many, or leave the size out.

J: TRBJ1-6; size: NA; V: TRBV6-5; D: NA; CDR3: CASSKTGSDSPLHF; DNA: TGTGCCAGCAGTAAAACAGGGTCCGATTCACCCCTCCACTTT
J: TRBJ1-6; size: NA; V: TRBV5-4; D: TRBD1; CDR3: CASRSTGRARNSPLHF; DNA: TGTGCCAGCAGATCGACAGGGCGAGCGCGGAATTCACCCCTCCACTTT
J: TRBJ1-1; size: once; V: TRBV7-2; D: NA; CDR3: CASSYLSFPVNTEAFF; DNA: TGTGCCAGCAGCTACCTGTCATTCCCAGTGAACACTGAAGCTTTCTTT
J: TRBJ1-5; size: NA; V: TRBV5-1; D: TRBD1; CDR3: CASSPGQGQNQPQHF; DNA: TGCGCCAGCAGCCCGGGACAGGGCCAAAATCAGCCCCAGCATTTT
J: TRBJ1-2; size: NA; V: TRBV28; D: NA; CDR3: CASSLSPSYGYTF; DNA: TGTGCCAGCAGTTTATCCCCCTCCTATGGCTACACCTTC
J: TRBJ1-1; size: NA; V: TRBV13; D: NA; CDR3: CASSLELNTEAFF; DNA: TGTGCCAGCAGCTTAGAGCTGAACACTGAAGCTTTCTTT
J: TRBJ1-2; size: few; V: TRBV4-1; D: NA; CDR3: CASSYQTGSSGYTF; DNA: TGCGCCAGCAGCTACCAGACGGGATCCTCCGGCTACACCTTC
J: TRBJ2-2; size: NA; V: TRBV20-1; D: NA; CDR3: CSASGAFHSTGELFF; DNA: TGCAGTGCTAGTGGGGCCTTCCACTCCACCGGGGAGCTGTTTTTT
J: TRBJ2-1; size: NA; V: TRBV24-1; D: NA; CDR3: CATSHTGRGEQFF; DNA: TGTGCCACCAGTCACACAGGGAGGGGTGAGCAGTTCTTC
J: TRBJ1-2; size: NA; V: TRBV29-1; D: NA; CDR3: CSVVARAYGYTF; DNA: TGCAGCGTTGTGGCCAGAGCCTATGGCTACACCTTC
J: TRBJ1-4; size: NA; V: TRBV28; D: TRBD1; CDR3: CASSATGGFGEKLFF; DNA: TGTGCCAGCAGTGCAACAGGGGGCTTTGGTGAAAAACTGTTTTTT
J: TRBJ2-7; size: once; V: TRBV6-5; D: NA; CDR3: CASTLGYEQYF; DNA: TGTGCCAGCACCTTGGGCTACGAGCAGTACTTC
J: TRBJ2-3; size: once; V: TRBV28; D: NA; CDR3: CASSFSVGGRDTQYF; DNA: TGTGCCAGCAGTTTCAGTGTTGGGGGCAGGGATACGCAGTATTTT
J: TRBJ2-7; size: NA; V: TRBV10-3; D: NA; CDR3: CAMKRDGTYEQYF; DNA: TGTGCCATGAAGAGGGACGGAACCTACGAGCAGTACTTC
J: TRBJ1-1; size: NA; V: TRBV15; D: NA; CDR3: CATSRNPTGNTEAFF; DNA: TGTGCCACCAGCAGAAATCCGACAGGGAACACTGAAGCTTTCTTT
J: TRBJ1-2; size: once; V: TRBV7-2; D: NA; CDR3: CASSDMGGAGGYTF; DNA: TGTGCCAGCAGCGATATGGGGGGCGCAGGTGGCTACACCTTC